Detailed here is one TCR beta chain. What it recognizes is unknown. TCRdb recomputed calls from the RT-PCR reads with MiXCR, one row per CDR3 protein. The top ten clones hold roughly 13% of a sample with about 520,000 distinct CDR3 sequences, approximately 7.8% of them seen once. The data derive from a study of response to subunit inactivated influenza vaccine. Study-wide findings and caveats: Authors proposed each seasonal influenza vaccination draws in few new T cells.

The sequenced sample was PBMCs from blood, obtained less than 25 months after vaccination. The origin of this receptor is a man between 50 and 75 years old who received an inactivated influenza vaccine.

The CDR3, as DNA: TGTGCCAGCAGTTTAAGGGCAGAAGACTATGGCTACACCTTC. Protein product: CASSLRAEDYGYTF. The rearrangement uses TRBV28 and TRBJ1-2; D gene uncertain. This CDR3 has 14 residues. V lost 2 bases, J lost 3 bases, and 10 bases lay in between. Germline-derived CDR1 and CDR2 are MDHEN and SYDVKM.